This is a list of T cell receptor beta chains from one sample in a study of T cells after yellow fever vaccination. TCRdb analysed the 5' RACE reads with MiXCR anew, one entry per CDR3 protein. The sample holds around 250,000 distinct CDR3 sequences, around 7% seen once. The material sequenced was CD4+ T cells sorted from PBMCs, taken 15 days after the yellow fever booster vaccination. These TCRs come from a man aged 25-45 years who received the YFV17D yellow fever vaccine. CDR3s include the opening cysteine and the closing phenylalanine or tryptophan. Fields, in order: V gene, clone size, J gene, CDR3 length, D gene, CDR3 DNA, CDR3 protein. The D gene is left open where the match is weak. The listing skips clone size in some rows; elsewhere it reads once, few, many or a size class.

TRBV19	few	TRBJ2-5	12	NA	TGTGCCCCATCACCGGCGGGGGAGACCCAGTACTTC	CAPSPAGETQYF
TRBV5-1	many	TRBJ2-3	14	NA	TGCGCCAGCAGCGACCGGGCTAGCACAGATACGCAGTATTTT	CASSDRASTDTQYF
TRBV21-1	few	TRBJ2-3	18	NA	TGTGCCAGCAGCAAGACCGGGACTAGCGGGAGAAGATCAGATACGCAGTATTTT	CASSKTGTSGRRSDTQYF
TRBV28	many	TRBJ2-1	14	TRBD1	TGTGCCAGCAGTTGGGGACAGAGCTACAATGAGCAGTTCTTC	CASSWGQSYNEQFF
TRBV12-3/TRBV12-4	many	TRBJ2-7	14	TRBD1	TGTGCCAGCAGGACCGGGACAGGAGCGGACGAGCAGTACTTC	CASRTGTGADEQYF
TRBV5-1	NA	TRBJ2-1	16	TRBD2	TGCGCCAGCAGCTCCTCCGGGACTAGCGGTTACAATGAGCAGTTCTTC	CASSSSGTSGYNEQFF
TRBV5-1	NA	TRBJ1-1	13	TRBD1	TGCGCCAGCAGCACCGAGACAGGGGGCGAAGCTTTCTTT	CASSTETGGEAFF
TRBV5-6	few	TRBJ2-1	12	NA	TGTGCCAGCAGTAGGACCGGTAATGAGCAGTTCTTC	CASSRTGNEQFF
TRBV10-3	few	TRBJ2-3	17	NA	TGTGCCATCAGTGAGTCGGGAAACCGGCGTAACACAGATACGCAGTATTTT	CAISESGNRRNTDTQYF
TRBV6-6	few	TRBJ1-5	13	NA	TGTGCCAGCAGCTCCACCATCAATCAGCCCCAGCATTTT	CASSSTINQPQHF
TRBV7-2	few	TRBJ2-3	15	TRBD1	TGTGCCAGCAGCTTGGCGGGACAGGGAGTAGATACGCAGTATTTT	CASSLAGQGVDTQYF
TRBV14	few	TRBJ2-7	16	NA	TGTGCCAGCAGCCAAGAGCGAACCCCCAGTTACAACGAGCAGTACTTC	CASSQERTPSYNEQYF
TRBV27	few	TRBJ2-7	14	TRBD1	TGTGCCAGCAGTTTGCGGACAGGGTCTCAGGAGCAGTACTTC	CASSLRTGSQEQYF
TRBV20-1	NA	TRBJ2-7	12	NA	TGCAGTGCTAGGGTAGGCAGAGACGAGCAGTACTTC	CSARVGRDEQYF
TRBV4-2	few	TRBJ2-1	15	TRBD1	TGTGCCAGCAGCCAAGAACAGGGGATCCAGAATGAGCAGTTCTTC	CASSQEQGIQNEQFF
TRBV18	many	TRBJ1-3	16	TRBD1	TGTGCCAGCTCACCGGGACAGGGGGACTCTGGAAACACCATATATTTT	CASSPGQGDSGNTIYF
TRBV20-1	NA	TRBJ2-7	15	TRBD2	TGCAGTGTTAGGTGGGCTTTAGCGGGAGGCCACGAGCAGTACTTC	CSVRWALAGGHEQYF
TRBV12-3/TRBV12-4	many	TRBJ1-2	13	TRBD1	TGTGCCAGCAGTCAAGGGACAGCCTATGGCTACACCTTC	CASSQGTAYGYTF
TRBV10-2	NA	TRBJ1-2	13	NA	TGCGCCAGCAGTGCGCGGTCAGACTATGGCTACACCTTC	CASSARSDYGYTF
TRBV5-1	few	TRBJ2-1	15	TRBD2	TGCGCCAGCAGCTTGGGAGCTAGCGGTGTAAATGAGCAGTTCTTC	CASSLGASGVNEQFF
TRBV5-1	many	TRBJ2-7	15	TRBD1	TGCGCCAGCAGCTTGGGGGGGACAGGGGTCCACGAGCAGTACTTC	CASSLGGTGVHEQYF
TRBV6-1	many	TRBJ2-3	14	NA	TGTGCCAGCAGACAGGGATTTTCAAGTGGTACGCAGTATTTT	CASRQGFSSGTQYF
TRBV28	many	TRBJ2-7	14	NA	TGTGCCAGCAGTTTCCAGCTGAGGTCCTACGAGCAGTACTTC	CASSFQLRSYEQYF
TRBV20-1	many	TRBJ2-1	18	TRBD2	TGCAGTGCTAGCGGACTAGCGGGAGGGCCGGGCTCCTACAATGAGCAGTTCTTC	CSASGLAGGPGSYNEQFF
TRBV12-3/TRBV12-4	few	TRBJ2-1	15	TRBD2	TGTGCCAGCAGTGCGGGACTAGCGGGAGCTAATGAGCAGTTCTTC	CASSAGLAGANEQFF
TRBV28	few	TRBJ1-5	12	NA	TGTGCCATAGAGCGGGGCAATCAGCCCCAGCATTTT	CAIERGNQPQHF
TRBV28	many	TRBJ2-3	14	NA	TGTGCCAGCAGACCAAGGCGCAGGGCGGATACGCAGTATTTT	CASRPRRRADTQYF
TRBV7-9	few	TRBJ2-1	11	NA	TGTGCCAGCAGCTTAGGGCGGGAGCAGTTCTTC	CASSLGREQFF
TRBV9	NA	TRBJ2-1	16	NA	TGTGCCAGCAGCTCAGGTAGGGGGACGTGGGACAATGAGCAGTTCTTC	CASSSGRGTWDNEQFF
TRBV28	many	TRBJ2-5	13	NA	TGTGCCAGCAGTTTGACCTACCAAGAGACCCAGTACTTC	CASSLTYQETQYF
TRBV29-1	many	TRBJ1-1	13	NA	TGCAGCGTCCAGGGACGGGTGAACACTGAAGCTTTCTTT	CSVQGRVNTEAFF
TRBV12-3/TRBV12-4	NA	TRBJ2-2	14	NA	TGTGCCAGCAACAACCTAGGGAGTACCGGGGAGCTGTTTTTT	CASNNLGSTGELFF
TRBV5-1	NA	TRBJ2-2	15	TRBD1	TGCGCCAGCAGAATGGACAGGGTCAACATCGGGGAGCTGTTTTTT	CASRMDRVNIGELFF
TRBV20-1	few	TRBJ2-7	14	NA	TGCAGTGCCGCCCGCGGGGGCACCTCCTACGAGCAGTACTTC	CSAARGGTSYEQYF
TRBV6-2/TRBV6-3	NA	TRBJ1-5	15	TRBD1	TGTGCCAGCAGTCAAGGGGGCGGGAGCAATCAGCCCCAGCATTTT	CASSQGGGSNQPQHF
TRBV7-2	few	TRBJ2-1	15	TRBD1	TGTGCCAGCAGCTTTACGGGACAGGATAAAAGAGAGCAGTTCTTC	CASSFTGQDKREQFF
TRBV5-1	few	TRBJ2-7	13	TRBD1	TGCGCCAGCAGCATCGGACAGGGGGGCGAGCAGTACTTC	CASSIGQGGEQYF
TRBV7-9	NA	TRBJ2-7	14	TRBD2	TGTGCCAGCAGGGATAGCGGGGGGAACTACGAGCAGTACTTC	CASRDSGGNYEQYF
TRBV20-1	NA	TRBJ2-1	15	TRBD2	TGCAGTGCTAGAGTCCCGGGAGGTCGCGAGGGAGAGCAGTTCTTC	CSARVPGGREGEQFF
TRBV4-2	many	TRBJ2-1	15	TRBD1	TGTGCCAGCAGCTCCGGGACAGGTGACTACAATGAGCAGTTCTTC	CASSSGTGDYNEQFF
TRBV5-6	few	TRBJ1-1	14	TRBD1	TGTGCCAGCATCGGACAGGGAAAGAACACTGAAGCTTTCTTT	CASIGQGKNTEAFF
TRBV20-1	few	TRBJ1-1	11	NA	TGCAGTGCTCCTCATTGGGCTGAAGCTTTCTTT	CSAPHWAEAFF
TRBV9	NA	TRBJ2-1	16	TRBD2	TGTGCCCGCAGCCTAATAGCGGGGACTTCCTACAATGAGCAGTTCTTC	CARSLIAGTSYNEQFF
TRBV7-2	many	TRBJ2-5	12	NA	TGTGCCAGCAGCGGGGTCCAAGAGACCCAGTACTTC	CASSGVQETQYF
TRBV18	few	TRBJ2-7	16	TRBD1	TGTGCCAGCTCACCAAGAACCCAAGGGGGCTCGGGCGAGCAGTACTTC	CASSPRTQGGSGEQYF
TRBV19	NA	TRBJ2-5	16	NA	TGTGCCAGTAGGCCCCCGGACAGAGGCGGCCAAGAGACCCAGTACTTC	CASRPPDRGGQETQYF
TRBV11-1	few	TRBJ2-5	18	TRBD2	TGTGCCAGCAGCTTAGGGGGGGCTAGCGGGATGCCACAAGAGACCCAGTACTTC	CASSLGGASGMPQETQYF
TRBV3-1	many	TRBJ2-7	13	TRBD2	TGTGCCAGCAGACGCGGGAGTGCGTACGAGCAGTACTTC	CASRRGSAYEQYF
TRBV12-3/TRBV12-4	few	TRBJ1-2	15	TRBD1	TGTGCCAGCAGTTTAATCGACAGGGTTTCCTATGGCTACACCTTC	CASSLIDRVSYGYTF
TRBV20-1	few	TRBJ2-5	13	TRBD2	TGCAGTGGCCCCACTAGCGGGTTGGAGACCCAGTACTTC	CSGPTSGLETQYF
TRBV10-2	NA	TRBJ2-1	15	TRBD2	TGCGCCAGCAGTGGACTAGCGGGCTCCTACAATGAGCAGTTCTTC	CASSGLAGSYNEQFF
TRBV5-6	many	TRBJ1-5	13	NA	TGTGCCAGCAGCTTGCGGGGAAAACAGCCCCAGCATTTT	CASSLRGKQPQHF
TRBV12-3/TRBV12-4	many	TRBJ2-1	16	TRBD2	TGTGCCAGCAGTTTAGGTCTGCTAGCGGGGAGTAATGAGCAGTTCTTC	CASSLGLLAGSNEQFF